This note documents a single T cell receptor (beta chain) sequence. The data stem from a study of blood T cell repertoires in COVID-19. Study background: Samples representing acute and convalescent COVID-19 were sourced from the United States, Italy and Spain. T cells, B-cell-depleted T cells, or PBMCs supplied cDNA or gDNA.

There are 15 residues in the CDR3. Germline lookup yields CDR1 SQVTM and CDR2 ANQGSEA. J was trimmed by 3 bases and V by 4 bases; bases with no gene match: 8. Original analysis: Nucleated cell number was recorded as an estimate derived from reference gene primer amplification. Repertoires were generated with immunoSEQ multiplex PCR, while TCRdb's copy carries only in-frame clones and drops some. V and J calls and clone size are given by that table; D and trimming were obtained from the DNA. The sample holds about 310,000 clones, 90% seen once. Sequencing used peripheral blood. The clonotype originates from a woman in her 40s with COVID-19, enrolled during active disease. The rearrangement joins TRBV29-1 to TRBJ2-1; 8 nucleotides match TRBD1. The CDR3 sequence is CSVGVGGQGYNEQFF. CDR3 coding DNA: TGCAGCGTTGGAGTCGGTGGACAGGGCTACAATGAGCAGTTCTTC.